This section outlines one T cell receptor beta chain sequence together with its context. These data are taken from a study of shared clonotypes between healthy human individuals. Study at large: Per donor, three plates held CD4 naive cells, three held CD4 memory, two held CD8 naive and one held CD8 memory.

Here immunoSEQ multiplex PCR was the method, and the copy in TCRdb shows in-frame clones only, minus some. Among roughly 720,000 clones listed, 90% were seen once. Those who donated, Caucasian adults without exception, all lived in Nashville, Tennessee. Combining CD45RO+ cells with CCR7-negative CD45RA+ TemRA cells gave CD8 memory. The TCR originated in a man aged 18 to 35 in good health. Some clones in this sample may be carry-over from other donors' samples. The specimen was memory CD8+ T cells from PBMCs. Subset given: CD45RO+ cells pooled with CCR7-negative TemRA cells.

The chain's CDR3 is CASRPPGIYSYNSPLHF. The CDR3 bases are TGTGCCAGCAGACCCCCAGGGATATACTCCTATAATTCACCCCTCCACTTT. V is TRBV2 and J is TRBJ1-6, with a tentative D call TRBD1 (5 bases). The CDR3 consists of 17 residues. Germline CDR1 and CDR2: SNHLY and FYNNEI. Trimming pared 6 bases from V and 0 bases from J, leaving 15 bases between.